Each of the 15 T cell receptor beta chains below was sequenced from the same sample in a study of blood T cell repertoires in COVID-19. Repertoires were generated with immunoSEQ multiplex PCR, while TCRdb's copy carries only in-frame clones and drops some. The sample yields almost 250,000 clones, around 86% seen once. The sequenced sample was peripheral blood. The receptors come from a woman aged 80 or older with COVID-19, enrolled during active disease.

The rearrangement links TRBV3-1 (or the pseudogene TRBV3-2) to TRBJ1-1, with no clear D. Trimming removed 0 bases at V and 1 base at J, with 6 bases between. The CDR3 is made up of 14 amino acids. The germline V gene has CDR1 LGHDT and CDR2 YNNKEL (reference sequence). The DNA of the CDR3 is TGTGCCAGCAGCCAAGACGGTGCGAACACTGAAGCTTTCTTT. Translated, it gives CASSQDGANTEAFF.

V and J are TRBV18 and TRBJ1-1; TRBD1 matches at 8 bases. With V trimmed by 6 bases and J by 1 base, 7 bases remained unmatched. In germline, CDR1 is KGHSH, CDR2 LQKENI. The CDR3 loop spans 15 amino acids. CDR3 protein: CASSQTGEWNTEAFF. The CDR3 bases are TGTGCCAGCTCTCAGACAGGGGAGTGGAACACTGAAGCTTTCTTT.

V gene TRBV20-1 combines with J gene TRBJ2-5; D gene uncertain. CDR3 length equals 9 residues. The ends were cut back, 7 bases at V and 5 bases at J, with 5 bases in the middle. The germline gives CDR1 DFQATT, CDR2 SNEGSKA (reference sequence). The CDR3 DNA reads as TGCAGTGTAAGCGAGACCCAGTACTTC. Its protein product is CSVSETQYF.

The chain recombines TRBV4-3 with TRBJ1-5; no reliable D call. Germline V CDR1 and CDR2: LGHNA, YSLEER. The CDR3 loop spans 13 amino acids. V dropped 0 bases and J dropped 7 bases, with 7 bases sitting between them. The CDR3 region is CASSQDGGQPQHF. In DNA, the CDR3 is TGCGCCAGCAGCCAAGATGGAGGGCAGCCCCAGCATTTT.

The chain couples TRBV19 to TRBJ1-1; 8 bases match TRBD1. CDR1 is LNHDA and CDR2 is SQIVND in the germline V gene (reference sequence). The V gene end was trimmed by 3 bases and the J gene end by 1 base; junction bases not matched to a gene: 4. The CDR3 is 15 amino acids. This CDR3 is CASSIIGTGNTEAFF. CDR3 DNA sequence: TGTGCCAGTAGTATTATCGGGACAGGGAACACTGAAGCTTTCTTT.

This clone was observed a few times. The rearrangement links TRBV3-1 (or the pseudogene TRBV3-2) to TRBJ1-2; TRBD1 aligns across 8 bases. Germline assignment: CDR1 LGHDT and CDR2 YNNKEL (reference sequence). The ends lost 7 bases at V and 8 bases at J; junction bases unmatched: 18. This CDR3 contains 16 residues. CDR3 in DNA: TGTGCCAGCAACAACCTGTCCCCAGGGGGCAGTGGCGGCTACACCTTC. Encoded protein: CASNNLSPGGSGGYTF.

This clone occurred once. CDR3 coding DNA: TGTGCCAGCAGTTCCTTGAACCCCAGGGGTTATCGCGGCTACACCTTC. It codes for CASSSLNPRGYRGYTF. V is TRBV28 and J is TRBJ1-2, with D tentatively TRBD1 (6 bases). This CDR3 is 16 amino acids long. Germline V CDR1 and CDR2: MDHEN, SYDVKM. V lost 4 bases and J lost 8, with 23 bases in between.

This chain connects TRBV2 to TRBJ1-3, with a weak D call TRBD1 (6 bases). CDR1 is SNHLY and CDR2 is FYNNEI in the germline V gene. The CDR3 covers 14 residues. Trimming pared 6 bases from V and 2 bases from J, leaving 11 bases between. In DNA form, the CDR3 reads TGTGCCAGCAGGGGTTGGGGGCCTGGAAACACCATATATTTT. It codes for CASRGWGPGNTIYF.

The genes are TRBV5-5 and TRBJ2-7; D possibly corresponds to TRBD1 (6 bases). The CDR3 has 13 residues. V lost 4 bases, J lost 6 bases, and 14 bases lay in between. Germline V lookup: CDR1 SGHKS, CDR2 YYEKEE (reference sequence). CDR3 residues: CASSPLTGTEQYV. The CDR3 bases are TGTGCCAGCAGCCCACTAACAGGGACCGAGCAGTACGTC.

This clone was detected once. The genes are TRBV7-9 and TRBJ1-2; D is unclear. Germline values: CDR1 SEHNR, CDR2 FQNEAQ (reference sequence). Trimming shortened V by 4 bases and J by 6 bases, and 18 bases separated the two germline ends. The CDR3 extends over 15 amino acids. The CDR3, as DNA: TGTGCCAGCAGCTCGGACCTTATCGACGGGAATGGCTACACCTTC. The encoded protein is CASSSDLIDGNGYTF.

The chain joins TRBV10-3 to TRBJ2-1; 8 bases map to TRBD1. Germline V gene data show CDR1 as ENHRY and CDR2 as SYGVKD. The CDR3 totals 15 residues. The J segment lost 5 bases and the V segment lost 0 bases, leaving 3 bases of the junction unmatched. CDR3 coding DNA: TGTGCCATCAGTGAGTCCCACAGGGGGAACAATGAGCAGTTCTTC. Protein: CAISESHRGNNEQFF.

The CDR3 sequence is CASSFSEPTDTQYF. In DNA form, the CDR3 reads TGCGCCAGCAGCTTTAGCGAGCCCACAGATACGCAGTATTTT. The chain carries TRBV5-1 and TRBJ2-3, with a weak D call TRBD2 (5 bases). Looked up from germline, CDR1 is SGHRS and CDR2 is YFSETQ. Trimming cost V 2 bases and J 2 bases, with 9 bases left between them. The CDR3 contains 14 residues. Combining the CDR3 with reference TRBV5-1 and TRBJ2-3 gives the whole variable domain KAGVTQTPRYLIKTRGQQVTLSCSPISGHRSVSWYQQTPGQGLQFLFEYFSETQRNKGNFPGRFSGRQFSNSRSEMNVSTLELGDSALYLCASSFSEPTDTQYFGPGTRLTVL.

The chain is built from TRBV4-2 and TRBJ2-5, with 9 bases matching TRBD2. This CDR3 has 16 residues. V lost 0 bases and J lost 5; bases outside the gene matches: 7. Germline V CDR1 and CDR2: LGHNA, YNFKEQ. CDR3 protein: CASSQDGSGGGETQYF. CDR3 DNA: TGTGCCAGCAGCCAAGATGGTAGCGGGGGAGGTGAGACCCAGTACTTC.

V and J are TRBV6-2 or TRBV6-3 and TRBJ2-3; perhaps TRBD2 as D (6 bases). Germline-derived CDR1 and CDR2 are MNHEY and SVGEGT. The CDR3 spans 18 residues. Trimming took 2 bases from V and 0 from J, leaving 18 bases between them. The CDR3 reads CASSYGGLVVYSTDTQYF. The CDR3 DNA is TGTGCCAGCAGTTACGGGGGACTGGTCGTCTACAGCACAGATACGCAGTATTTT.

J is TRBJ1-1 and V is TRBV12-5; D possibly corresponds to TRBD1 (6 bases). The CDR3 is made up of 15 amino acids. CDR1 and CDR2 from the germline V gene are LGHNT and FRNRAP. Trimming took 2 bases from V and 5 from J, leaving 15 bases between them. The DNA of the CDR3 is TGTGCTAGTGGTTTGAGCACAGGGAGTAGGACTGAAGCTTTCTTT. It specifies CASGLSTGSRTEAFF.